This T cell receptor beta chain came from a study of breast tumors, draining lymph nodes, adjacent tissues. Germline lookup yields CDR1 PRHDT and CDR2 FYEKMQ (reference sequence). The CDR3 is 15 residues long. The J segment lost 7 bases and the V segment lost 5 bases, leaving 6 bases of the junction unmatched. A single record per CDR3 protein comes from TCRdb applying MiXCR to the multiplex PCR reads. This sample has 55,000 to 75,000 distinct CDR3 sequences; approximately 45% occur once, and the top ten carry 8.4%. By proportion, this clonotype is medium-sized. This receptor was obtained from a female donor with breast cancer. Some clones in this sample may be carry-over from other donors' samples. This chain links TRBV13 with TRBJ1-6; TRBD1 matches 9 bases. Material for sequencing was breast tumor tissue. The CDR3 loop is CASSLGTGTNSPLHF. CDR3 DNA sequence: TGTGCCAGCAGCCTCGGGACAGGGACCAATTCACCCCTCCACTTT. Supplemented by reference TRBV13 and TRBJ1-6, the full variable domain reads AAGVIQSPRHLIKEKRETATLKCYPIPRHDTVYWYQQGPGQDPQFLISFYEKMQSDKGSIPDRFSAQQFSDYHSELNMSSLELGDSALYFCASSLGTGTNSPLHFGNGTRLTVT.